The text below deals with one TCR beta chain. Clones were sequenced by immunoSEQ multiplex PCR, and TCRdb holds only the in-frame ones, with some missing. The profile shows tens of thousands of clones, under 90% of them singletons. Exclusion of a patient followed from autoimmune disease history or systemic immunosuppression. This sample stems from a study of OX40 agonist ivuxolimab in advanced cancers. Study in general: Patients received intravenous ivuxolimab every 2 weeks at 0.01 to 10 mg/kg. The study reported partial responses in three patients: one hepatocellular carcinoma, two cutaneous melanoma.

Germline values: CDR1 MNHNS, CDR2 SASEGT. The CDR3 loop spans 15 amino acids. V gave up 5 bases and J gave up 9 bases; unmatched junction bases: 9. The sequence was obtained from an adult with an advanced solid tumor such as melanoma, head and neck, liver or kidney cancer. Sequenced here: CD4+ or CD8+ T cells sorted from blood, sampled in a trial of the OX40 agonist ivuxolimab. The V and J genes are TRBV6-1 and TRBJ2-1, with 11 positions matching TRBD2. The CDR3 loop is CASSPLGTSGSEQFF. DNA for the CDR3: TGTGCCAGCAGTCCCCTCGGGACTAGCGGTAGTGAGCAGTTCTTC.